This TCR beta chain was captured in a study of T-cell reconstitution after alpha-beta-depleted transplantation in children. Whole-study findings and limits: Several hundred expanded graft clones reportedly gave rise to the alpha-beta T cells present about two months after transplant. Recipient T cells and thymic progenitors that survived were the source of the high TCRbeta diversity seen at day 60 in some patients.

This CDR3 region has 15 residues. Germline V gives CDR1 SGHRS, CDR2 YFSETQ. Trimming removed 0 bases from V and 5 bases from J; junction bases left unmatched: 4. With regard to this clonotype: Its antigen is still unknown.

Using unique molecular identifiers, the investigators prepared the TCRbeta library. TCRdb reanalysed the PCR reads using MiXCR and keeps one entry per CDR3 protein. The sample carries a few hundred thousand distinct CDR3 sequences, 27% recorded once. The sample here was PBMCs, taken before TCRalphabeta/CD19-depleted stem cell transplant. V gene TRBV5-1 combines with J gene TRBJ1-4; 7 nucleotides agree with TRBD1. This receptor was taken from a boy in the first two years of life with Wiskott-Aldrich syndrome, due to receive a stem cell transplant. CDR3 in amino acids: CASSLGDRYNEKLFF. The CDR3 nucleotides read TGCGCCAGCAGCTTGGGGGACAGATACAATGAAAAACTGTTTTTT.